This TCR beta chain was identified in a study of T cells in Graves' hyperthyroidism and ophthalmopathy. Overall study findings and caveats: Researchers report that a 13 V-J model separated ophthalmopathy from stable hyperthyroidism. In blood, most of the thyroid clonotypes expanded above 0.001 were also present.

The germline V gene encodes CDR1 SEHNR and CDR2 FQNEAQ (reference sequence). Trimming cost V 2 bases and J 1 base; bases outside gene matches: 8. The CDR3 sequence is 17 residues long. RNA transcripts were the template for amplifying TCR beta CDR3 regions. During a first-round RT-PCR of the TCR CDR3, the HTBI primer set was used. Each CDR3 protein gets one entry after TCRdb re-called the multiplex PCR reads with MiXCR. Of approximately 620,000 distinct CDR3 sequences in the sample, approximately 15% were seen once. This clonotype was counted ten times or more. Its antigen is unknown. A roughly 10 ml volume of fresh peripheral blood provided the PBMCs.

The TCR originated in a woman aged 40-49 years with Graves' ophthalmopathy. This sequence joins TRBV7-9 and TRBJ1-2, with TRBD1 identical over 9 bases. The sequenced sample was blood. The CDR3 spells CASSLNYRGLINYGYTF. The CDR3 nucleotides read TGTGCCAGCAGCTTAAACTACAGGGGGCTTATTAACTATGGCTACACCTTC.